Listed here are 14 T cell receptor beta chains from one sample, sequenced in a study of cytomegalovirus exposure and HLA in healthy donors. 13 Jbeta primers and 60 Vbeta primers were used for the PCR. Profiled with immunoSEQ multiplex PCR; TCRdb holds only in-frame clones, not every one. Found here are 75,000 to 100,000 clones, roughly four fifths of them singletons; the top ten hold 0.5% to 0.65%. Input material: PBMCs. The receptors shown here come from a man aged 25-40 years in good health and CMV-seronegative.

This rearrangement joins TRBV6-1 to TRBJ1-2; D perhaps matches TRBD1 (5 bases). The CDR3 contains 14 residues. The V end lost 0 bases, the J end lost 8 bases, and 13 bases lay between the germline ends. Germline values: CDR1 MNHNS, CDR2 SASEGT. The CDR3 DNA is TGTGCCAGCAGTGAAGCGCGGTGGGGCTTGGGCTACACCTTC. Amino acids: CASSEARWGLGYTF.

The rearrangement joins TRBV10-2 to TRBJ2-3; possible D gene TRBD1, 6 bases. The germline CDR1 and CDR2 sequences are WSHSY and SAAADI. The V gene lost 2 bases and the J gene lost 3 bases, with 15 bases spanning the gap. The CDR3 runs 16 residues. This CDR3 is CASSESYRVGTDTQYF. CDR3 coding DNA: TGCGCCAGCAGTGAGAGTTACAGGGTTGGGACAGATACGCAGTATTTT.

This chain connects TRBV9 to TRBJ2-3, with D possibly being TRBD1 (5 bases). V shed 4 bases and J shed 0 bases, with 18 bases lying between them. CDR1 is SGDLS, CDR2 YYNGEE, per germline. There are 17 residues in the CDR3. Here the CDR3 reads CASSSPRDRKSTDTQYF. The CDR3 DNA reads TGTGCCAGCAGCTCCCCCAGGGATCGGAAGAGCACAGATACGCAGTATTTT.

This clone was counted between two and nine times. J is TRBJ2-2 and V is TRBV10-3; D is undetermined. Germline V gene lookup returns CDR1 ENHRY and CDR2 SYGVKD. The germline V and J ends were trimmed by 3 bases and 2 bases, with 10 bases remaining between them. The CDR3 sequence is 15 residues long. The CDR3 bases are TGTGCCATCAGTGATGGTGTCACTAACACCGGGGAGCTGTTTTTT. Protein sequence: CAISDGVTNTGELFF.

The CDR3, as DNA: TGCGCCAGCAGAGGAGGCCCCCTCCGGGACACTAATCTGTTTTTT. Amino acid sequence: CASRGGPLRDTNLFF. The V call is TRBV5-1, the J call TRBJ1-4; maybe TRBD1 (6 bases). The CDR3 runs 15 residues. V was shortened by 5 bases and J by 14 bases, with 25 bases between the two germline ends. Germline CDR1 reads SGHRS; CDR2 reads YFSETQ.

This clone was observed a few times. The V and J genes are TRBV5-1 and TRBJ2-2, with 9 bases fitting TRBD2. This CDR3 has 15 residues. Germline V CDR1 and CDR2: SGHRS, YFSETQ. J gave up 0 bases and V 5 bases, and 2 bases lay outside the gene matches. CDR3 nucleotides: TGCGCCAGCAGTGTAGCGGGAGCGAACACCGGGGAGCTGTTTTTT. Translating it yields CASSVAGANTGELFF. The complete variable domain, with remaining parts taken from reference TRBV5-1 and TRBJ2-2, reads KAGVTQTPRYLIKTRGQQVTLSCSPISGHRSVSWYQQTPGQGLQFLFEYFSETQRNKGNFPGRFSGRQFSNSRSEMNVSTLELGDSALYLCASSVAGANTGELFFGEGSRLTVL.

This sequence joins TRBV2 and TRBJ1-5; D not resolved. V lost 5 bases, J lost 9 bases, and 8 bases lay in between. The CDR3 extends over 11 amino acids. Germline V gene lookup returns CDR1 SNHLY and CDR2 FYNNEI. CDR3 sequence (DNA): TGTGCCAGCAGTTCCACGGGGCCCCAGCATTTT. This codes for CASSSTGPQHF.

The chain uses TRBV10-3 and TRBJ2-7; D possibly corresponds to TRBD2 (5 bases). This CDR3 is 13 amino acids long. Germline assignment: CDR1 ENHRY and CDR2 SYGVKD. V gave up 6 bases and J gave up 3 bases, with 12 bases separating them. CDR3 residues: CAISPGENYEQYV. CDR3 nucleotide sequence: TGTGCCATCAGCCCCGGGGAAAACTACGAGCAGTACGTC.

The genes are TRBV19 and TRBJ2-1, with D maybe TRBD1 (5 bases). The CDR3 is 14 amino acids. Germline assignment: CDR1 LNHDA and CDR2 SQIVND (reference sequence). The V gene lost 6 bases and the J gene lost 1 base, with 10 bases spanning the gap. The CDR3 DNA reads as TGTGCCAGTAGGAAGGGGCAGTCCTACAATGAGCAGTTCTTC. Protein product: CASRKGQSYNEQFF.

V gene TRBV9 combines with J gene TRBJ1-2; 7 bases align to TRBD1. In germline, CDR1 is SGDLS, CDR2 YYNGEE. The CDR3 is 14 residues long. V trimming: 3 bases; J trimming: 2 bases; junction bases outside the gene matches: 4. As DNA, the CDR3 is TGTGCCAGCAGCGCCCAACAGGGGAACTATGGCTACACCTTC. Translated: CASSAQQGNYGYTF.

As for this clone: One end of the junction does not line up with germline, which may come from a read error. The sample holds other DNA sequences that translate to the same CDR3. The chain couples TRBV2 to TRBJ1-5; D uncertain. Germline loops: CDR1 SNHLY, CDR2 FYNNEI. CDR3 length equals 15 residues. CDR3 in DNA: TGCGCCAGCACCAATGACGAGGGAGCTCATCAGCCCCAGCATTTT. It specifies CASTNDEGAHQPQHF. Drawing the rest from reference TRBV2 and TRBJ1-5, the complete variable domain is EPEVTQTPSHQVTQMGQEVILRCVPISNHLYFYWYRQILGQKVEFLVSFYNNEISEKSEIFDDQFSVERPDGSNFTLKIRSTKLEDSAMYFCASTNDEGAHQPQHFGDGTRLSIL.

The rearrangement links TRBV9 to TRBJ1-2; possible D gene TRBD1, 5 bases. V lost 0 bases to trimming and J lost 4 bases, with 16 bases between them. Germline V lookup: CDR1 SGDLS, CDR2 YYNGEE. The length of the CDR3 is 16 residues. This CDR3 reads CASSVAVNRPLYGYTF. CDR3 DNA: TGTGCCAGCAGCGTAGCCGTCAACAGGCCCCTCTATGGCTACACCTTC.

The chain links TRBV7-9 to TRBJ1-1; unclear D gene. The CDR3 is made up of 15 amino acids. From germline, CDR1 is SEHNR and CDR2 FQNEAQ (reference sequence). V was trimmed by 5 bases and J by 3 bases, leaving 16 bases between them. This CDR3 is CASSLLGVGYTEAFF. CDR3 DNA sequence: TGTGCCAGCAGCCTCCTCGGGGTAGGGTACACTGAAGCTTTCTTT.

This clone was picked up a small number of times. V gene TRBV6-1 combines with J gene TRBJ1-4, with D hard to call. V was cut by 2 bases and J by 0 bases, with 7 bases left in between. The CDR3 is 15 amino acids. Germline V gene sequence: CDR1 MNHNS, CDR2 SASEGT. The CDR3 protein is CASSETVATNEKLFF. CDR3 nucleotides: TGTGCCAGCAGTGAAACTGTAGCAACTAATGAAAAACTGTTTTTT.